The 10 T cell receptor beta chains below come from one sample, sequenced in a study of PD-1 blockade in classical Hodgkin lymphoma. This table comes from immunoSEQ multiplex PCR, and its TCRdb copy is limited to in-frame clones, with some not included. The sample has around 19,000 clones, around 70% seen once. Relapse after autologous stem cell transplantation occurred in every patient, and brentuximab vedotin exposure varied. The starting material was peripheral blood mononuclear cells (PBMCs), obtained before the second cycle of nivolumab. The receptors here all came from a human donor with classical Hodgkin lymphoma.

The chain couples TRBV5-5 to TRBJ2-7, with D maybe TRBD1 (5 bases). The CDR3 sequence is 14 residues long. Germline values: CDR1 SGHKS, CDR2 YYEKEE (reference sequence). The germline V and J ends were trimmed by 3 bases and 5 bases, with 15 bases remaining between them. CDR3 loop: CASSSGQPGHEQYF. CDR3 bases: TGTGCCAGCAGCTCTGGACAACCAGGACACGAGCAGTACTTC. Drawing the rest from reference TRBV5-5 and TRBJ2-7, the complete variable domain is DAGVTQSPTHLIKTRGQQVTLRCSPISGHKSVSWYQQVLGQGPQFIFQYYEKEERGRGNFPDRFSARQFPNYSSELNVNALLLGDSALYLCASSSGQPGHEQYFGPGTRLTVT.

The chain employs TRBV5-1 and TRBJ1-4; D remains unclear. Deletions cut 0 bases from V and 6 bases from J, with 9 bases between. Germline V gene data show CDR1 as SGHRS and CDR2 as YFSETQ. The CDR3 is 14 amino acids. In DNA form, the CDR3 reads TGCGCCAGCAGCTTGGGAGAGGGCTATGAAAAACTGTTTTTT. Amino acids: CASSLGEGYEKLFF.

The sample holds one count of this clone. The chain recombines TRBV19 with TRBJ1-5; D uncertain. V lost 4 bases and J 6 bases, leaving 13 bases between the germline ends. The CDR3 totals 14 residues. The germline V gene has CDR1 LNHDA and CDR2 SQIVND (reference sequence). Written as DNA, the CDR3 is TGTGCCAGTAGTAGGTCCGGGGTTAGTCAGCCCCAGCATTTT. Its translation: CASSRSGVSQPQHF.

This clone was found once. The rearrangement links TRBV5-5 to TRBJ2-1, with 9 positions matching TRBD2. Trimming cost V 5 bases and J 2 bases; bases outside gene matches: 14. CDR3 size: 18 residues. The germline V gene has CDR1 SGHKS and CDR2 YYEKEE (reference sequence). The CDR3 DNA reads TGTGCCAGCAGTCCCGGGACTAGCTTTCTTTCGGCCTACAATGAGCAGTTCTTC. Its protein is CASSPGTSFLSAYNEQFF.

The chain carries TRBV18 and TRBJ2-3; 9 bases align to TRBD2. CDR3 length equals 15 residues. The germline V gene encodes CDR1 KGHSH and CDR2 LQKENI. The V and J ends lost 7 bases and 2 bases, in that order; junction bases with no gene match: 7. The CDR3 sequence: CASCSQRGATDTQYF. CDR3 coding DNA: TGTGCCAGCTGCAGCCAGCGGGGGGCCACAGATACGCAGTATTTT.

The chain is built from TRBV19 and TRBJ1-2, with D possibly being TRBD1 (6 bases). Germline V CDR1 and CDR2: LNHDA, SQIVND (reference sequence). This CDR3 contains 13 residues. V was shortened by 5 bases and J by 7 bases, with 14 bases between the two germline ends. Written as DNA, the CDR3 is TGTGCCAGTAGTCAACAGGGCAGCAGTGGCTACACCTTC. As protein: CASSQQGSSGYTF.

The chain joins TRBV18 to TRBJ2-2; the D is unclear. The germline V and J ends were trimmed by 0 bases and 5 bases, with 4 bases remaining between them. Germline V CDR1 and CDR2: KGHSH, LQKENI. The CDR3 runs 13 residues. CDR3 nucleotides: TGTGCCAGCTCACCACCGCGAACCGGGGAGCTGTTTTTT. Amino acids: CASSPPRTGELFF.

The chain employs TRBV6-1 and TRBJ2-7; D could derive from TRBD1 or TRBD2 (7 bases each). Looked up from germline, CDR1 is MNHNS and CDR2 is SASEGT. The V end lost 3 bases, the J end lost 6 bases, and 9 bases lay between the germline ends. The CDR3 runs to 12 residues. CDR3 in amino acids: CASSDRGGEQYF. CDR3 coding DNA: TGTGCCAGCAGTGACAGGGGGGGCGAGCAGTACTTC.

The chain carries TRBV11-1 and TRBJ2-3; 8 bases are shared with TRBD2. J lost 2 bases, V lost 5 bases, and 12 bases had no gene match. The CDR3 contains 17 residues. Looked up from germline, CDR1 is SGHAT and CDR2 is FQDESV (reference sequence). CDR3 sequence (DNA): TGTGCCAGCAGCCTAGGTCCCGGGACTAGAATCACAGATACGCAGTATTTT. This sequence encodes CASSLGPGTRITDTQYF. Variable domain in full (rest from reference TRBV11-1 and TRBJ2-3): EAEVAQSPRYKITEKSQAVAFWCDPISGHATLYWYRQILGQGPELLVQFQDESVVDDSQLPKDRFSAERLKGVDSTLKIQPAELGDSAMYLCASSLGPGTRITDTQYFGPGTRLTVL.

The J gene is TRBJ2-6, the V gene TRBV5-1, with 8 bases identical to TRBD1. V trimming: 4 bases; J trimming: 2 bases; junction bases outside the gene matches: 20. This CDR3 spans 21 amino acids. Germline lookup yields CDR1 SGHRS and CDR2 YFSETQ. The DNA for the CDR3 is TGCGCCAGCAGCCCGAAAAGGCCGGGACAGGCAGTGAAGGCTGGGGCCAACGTCCTGACTTTC. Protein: CASSPKRPGQAVKAGANVLTF.